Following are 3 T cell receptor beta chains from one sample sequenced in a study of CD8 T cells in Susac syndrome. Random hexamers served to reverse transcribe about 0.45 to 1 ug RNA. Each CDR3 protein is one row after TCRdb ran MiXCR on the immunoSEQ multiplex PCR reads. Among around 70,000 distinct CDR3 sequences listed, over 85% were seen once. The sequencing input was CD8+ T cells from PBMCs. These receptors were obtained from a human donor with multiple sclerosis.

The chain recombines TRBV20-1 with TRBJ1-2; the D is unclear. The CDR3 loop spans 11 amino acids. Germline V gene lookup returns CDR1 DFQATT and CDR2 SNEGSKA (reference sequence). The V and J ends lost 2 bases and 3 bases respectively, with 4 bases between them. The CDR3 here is CSARLDYGYTF. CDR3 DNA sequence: TGCAGTGCTAGACTGGACTATGGCTACACCTTC.

The CDR3 DNA reads as TGTGCCAGCAGTTTTACCGGGACTACCTACGAGCAGTACTTC. Its translation: CASSFTGTTYEQYF. The chain links TRBV28 to TRBJ2-7, with 7 nucleotides matching TRBD2. Losses at the gene ends were 3 bases for V and 2 bases for J; bases not matched to a gene: 4. The CDR3 spans 14 residues. From germline, CDR1 is MDHEN and CDR2 SYDVKM.

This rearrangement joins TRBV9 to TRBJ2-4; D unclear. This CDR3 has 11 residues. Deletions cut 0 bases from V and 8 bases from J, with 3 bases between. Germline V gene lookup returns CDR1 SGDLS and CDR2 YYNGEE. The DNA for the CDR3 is TGTGCCAGCAGCGTAGGAGACATTCAGTACTTC. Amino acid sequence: CASSVGDIQYF.